This T cell receptor beta chain was recorded in a study of blood T cell repertoires in COVID-19. On the study more broadly: The United States, Italy and Spain were the sources of the acute and convalescent COVID-19 samples. From T cells, B-cell-depleted T cells, or PBMCs came the material, which was cDNA or gDNA.

Study processing details: Quantification of nucleated cells was approximated via reference gene primer amplification. Only in-frame clones appear in the TCRdb table, and some are missing; sequencing was by immunoSEQ multiplex PCR. V and J calls and clone size are given by that table; D and trimming were obtained from the DNA. The data contain under 250,000 clones, approximately 86% of them seen just once; the ten biggest clones take up around 2.6%. Each participant's cohort was designated according to participant-reported clinical history. This clone was picked up one time. The source material was PBMCs or T cells enriched from blood (not recorded which). This receptor was obtained from a woman aged 25 to 39 with acute COVID-19.

CDR3 DNA sequence: TGCGCCAGCAGCTTCATGGGCGATCAGCCCCAGCATTTT. Translated, it gives CASSFMGDQPQHF. The chain has TRBV5-1 and TRBJ1-5; the D is unclear. Germline V CDR1 and CDR2: SGHRS, YFSETQ. The V end lost 2 bases, the J end lost 5 bases, and 8 bases lay between the germline ends. CDR3 length: 13 residues.